Each of the 28 T cell receptor beta chains below was sequenced from the same sample in a study of T cells after yellow fever vaccination. In TCRdb, the 5' RACE reads were re-called with MiXCR into one record per CDR3 protein. This table holds under 250,000 distinct CDR3 sequences, 6.9% found once. The source material was CD4+ T cells sorted from PBMCs, sampled 15 days after the yellow fever booster vaccination. The receptors were gathered from a young man who received the YFV17D yellow fever vaccine.

The chain couples TRBV29-1 to TRBJ2-1, with D hard to call. Germline-derived CDR1 and CDR2 are SQVTM and ANQGSEA. Trimming left V 4 bases short and J 2 bases short, with 18 bases between. The CDR3 totals 16 residues. In nucleotides, the CDR3 is TGCAGCGTTGCCGCTTGGGGATTTGACACCTACAATGAGCAGTTCTTC. Residues: CSVAAWGFDTYNEQFF.

V usage is TRBV20-1 and J usage is TRBJ2-4; 10 nucleotides line up with TRBD2. This CDR3 comprises 14 residues. V lost 5 bases to trimming and J lost 6 bases; unmatched junction nucleotides: 7. Germline V lookup: CDR1 DFQATT, CDR2 SNEGSKA (reference sequence). The CDR3 loop is CSASLAGSTNIQYF. The CDR3, as DNA: TGCAGTGCTTCACTAGCGGGATCAACAAACATTCAGTACTTC.

This clonotype has just a few counts. The V and J genes are TRBV9 and TRBJ2-3; 8 bases agree with TRBD2. The germline CDR1 and CDR2 sequences are SGDLS and YYNGEE. The V and J ends lost 0 bases and 2 bases, in that order; junction bases with no gene match: 5. The CDR3 is 16 residues long. CDR3 sequence: CASSVGAGAITDTQYF. The CDR3 DNA reads as TGTGCCAGCAGCGTAGGAGCGGGAGCTATCACAGATACGCAGTATTTT.

This clonotype has only a few counts. The chain carries TRBV7-2 and TRBJ2-7; unclear D gene. The length of the CDR3 is 15 residues. Per germline, CDR1 SGHTA and CDR2 FQGNSA. V lost 5 bases to trimming and J lost 3 bases, with 17 bases between them. CDR3 coding DNA: TGTGCCAGCAGCCCCTCACCCCACTCTAACTACGAGCAGTACTTC. Its translation is CASSPSPHSNYEQYF.

There are many counts of this clonotype. The V and J genes are TRBV27 and TRBJ2-1; D might be TRBD2 (5 bases). V was pared by 4 bases and J by 10 bases, with 14 bases between. Germline V gene sequence: CDR1 MNHEY, CDR2 SMNVEV (reference sequence). The CDR3 runs 13 residues. DNA for the CDR3: TGTGCCAGCAGTTGGAGAGGGAGTGGGGAGCAGTTCTTC. This translates into CASSWRGSGEQFF.

Only a few counts were recorded for this clonotype. This chain connects TRBV11-2 to TRBJ2-2, with 13 bases aligning to TRBD2. With V trimmed by 5 bases and J by 4 bases, 10 bases remained unmatched. The CDR3 extends over 18 amino acids. CDR1 SGHAT and CDR2 FQNNGV come from the germline V gene. The CDR3 is CASSHSSGLAGITGELFF. For the CDR3, the DNA is TGTGCCAGCAGCCACTCCTCGGGACTAGCGGGAATCACCGGGGAGCTGTTTTTT.

The gene calls are TRBV20-1 and TRBJ1-1; D not resolved. The CDR3 has 15 residues. Germline values: CDR1 DFQATT, CDR2 SNEGSKA (reference sequence). V lost 3 bases, J lost 3 bases, and 17 bases lay in between. CDR3 in DNA: TGCAGTGCTAGCACCAACCGGGTTAGTTACACTGAAGCTTTCTTT. It specifies CSASTNRVSYTEAFF.

Many counts were recorded for this clonotype. This chain uses TRBV6-5 with TRBJ2-7, with 12 bases identical to TRBD2. Germline V lookup: CDR1 MNHEY, CDR2 SVGAGI. The V gene end was trimmed by 0 bases and the J gene end by 7 bases; junction bases not matched to a gene: 7. CDR3 size: 16 residues. The CDR3 DNA is TGTGCCAGCAGTTACTCAGCTAGCGGGAGGGCGAAGGAGCAGTACTTC. This translates into CASSYSASGRAKEQYF.

CDR3 loop: CASSRDSGGLFF. CDR3 coding DNA: TGTGCCAGCAGCCGAGATTCCGGGGGGCTGTTCTTC. The gene calls are TRBV3-1 and TRBJ2-1, with TRBD2 as a possible D gene (7 bases). Trimming cost V 4 bases and J 15 bases, with 16 bases left between them. This CDR3 comprises 12 residues. Per the germline V gene, CDR1 is LGHDT and CDR2 is YNNKEL (reference sequence).

This clonotype has a handful of counts. The V gene is TRBV6-1, the J gene TRBJ2-7; no firm D call. Per the germline V gene, CDR1 is MNHNS and CDR2 is SASEGT. Trimming removed 8 bases from V and 2 bases from J, with 16 bases in between. The CDR3 length is 14 residues. As DNA, the CDR3 is TGTGCCAGCGTCCCGCGGTTTCAAGCCTACGAGCAGTACTTC. It specifies CASVPRFQAYEQYF.

This chain connects TRBV27 to TRBJ2-1, with TRBD1 identical over 9 bases. The CDR3 is 15 residues long. CDR1 is MNHEY, CDR2 SMNVEV, per germline (reference sequence). V dropped 3 bases and J dropped 3; count of bases not matched to a gene: 3. The CDR3 DNA follows: TGTGCCAGCAGTTTTTCGGGACAGGGCTACAATGAGCAGTTCTTC. Its translation is CASSFSGQGYNEQFF.

This clonotype was observed at least ten times. The rearrangement joins TRBV11-1 to TRBJ2-1, with 9 bases that match TRBD1. The CDR3 has 15 residues. Looked up from germline, CDR1 is SGHAT and CDR2 is FQDESV (reference sequence). Unmatched junction bases numbered 7, after V lost 5 bases and J lost 5 bases. As DNA, the CDR3 is TGTGCCAGCAGCCCGGACAGGGGAGGGAACAATGAGCAGTTCTTC. It encodes CASSPDRGGNNEQFF.

This clonotype has a count of ten or more. The chain uses TRBV10-3 and TRBJ2-3; D may correspond to TRBD1 or TRBD2 (5 bases each). This CDR3 spans 16 amino acids. The germline V and J ends were trimmed by 6 bases and 4 bases, with 20 bases remaining between them. Germline V lookup: CDR1 ENHRY, CDR2 SYGVKD. CDR3 loop: CAIRRGAEGSADTQYF. The CDR3 nucleotides read TGTGCCATCAGGAGGGGAGCTGAAGGGAGCGCAGATACGCAGTATTTT.

The chain couples TRBV18 to TRBJ2-3; D remains ambiguous. Germline V gene sequence: CDR1 KGHSH, CDR2 LQKENI. Trimming took off 6 bases at V and 4 bases at J, with 11 bases between the two ends. The CDR3 consists of 13 residues. The CDR3 bases are TGTGCCAGCTCGCTTTCGACGGCAGATACGCAGTATTTT. This encodes CASSLSTADTQYF.

The chain is built from TRBV20-1 and TRBJ2-7; 11 nucleotides match TRBD2. Germline loops: CDR1 DFQATT, CDR2 SNEGSKA (reference sequence). With V trimmed by 5 bases and J by 4 bases, 13 bases remained unmatched. The CDR3 totals 16 residues. In DNA form, the CDR3 reads TGCAGTGCTCGGACACCTTCGGCTAGCGGGAGGTACGAGCAGTACTTC. This translates into CSARTPSASGRYEQYF.

In DNA, the CDR3 is TGTGCCTGGAGTGGGGACAGCTTGGGCGAGCAGTACTTC. It codes for CAWSGDSLGEQYF. This chain joins TRBV30 and TRBJ2-7; 7 bases are a match to TRBD1. V was pared by 1 base and J by 6 bases, with 6 bases of the junction left unmatched. The CDR3 spans 13 residues. Germline lookup yields CDR1 GTSNPN and CDR2 SVGIG (reference sequence).

The chain has TRBV7-2 and TRBJ2-2, with D possibly matching TRBD1 (6 bases). In germline, CDR1 is SGHTA, CDR2 FQGNSA. Trimming stripped 5 bases from V and 0 bases from J, with 10 bases between. The CDR3 totals 15 residues. This CDR3 is CASSPQGTNTGELFF. In DNA, the CDR3 is TGTGCCAGCAGCCCGCAGGGGACGAACACCGGGGAGCTGTTTTTT. Full variable domain (rest looked up from reference TRBV7-2 and TRBJ2-2): GAGVSQSPSNKVTEKGKDVELRCDPISGHTALYWYRQSLGQGLEFLIYFQGNSAPDKSGLPSDRFSAERTGGSVSTLTIQRTQQEDSAVYLCASSPQGTNTGELFFGEGSRLTVL.

This clonotype was seen ten or more times. The CDR3 loop is CASRDSSNQPQHF. CDR3 bases: TGTGCCAGCCGCGACAGTAGCAATCAGCCCCAGCATTTT. The rearrangement joins TRBV12-3 or TRBV12-4 to TRBJ1-5, with D possibly matching TRBD1 (5 bases). This CDR3 is built from 13 residues. With 8 bases removed from V and 0 bases from J, the gap between germline ends came to 8 bases.

This clonotype was counted between two and nine times. The J gene is TRBJ2-1, the V gene TRBV25-1, with 7 bases aligning to TRBD1. In germline, CDR1 is MGHDK, CDR2 SYGVNS. With V trimmed by 7 bases and J by 1 base, 7 bases remained unmatched. The CDR3 runs to 15 residues. CDR3 nucleotide sequence: TGTGCCAGCACAGACAGGGTTGGGTCCTACAATGAGCAGTTCTTC. It is translated as CASTDRVGSYNEQFF.

The table lists this clonotype with many counts. V usage is TRBV9 and J usage is TRBJ2-5, with 7 bases lining up with TRBD2. This CDR3 spans 16 amino acids. Trimming took 0 bases from V and 2 from J; bases not matched to a gene: 7. Germline V gene lookup returns CDR1 SGDLS and CDR2 YYNGEE. The CDR3: CASSVGATSDQETQYF. The CDR3 coding sequence is TGTGCCAGCAGCGTAGGTGCAACTAGCGATCAAGAGACCCAGTACTTC.

The V and J genes are TRBV18 and TRBJ2-1; 10 bases are a match to TRBD1. V trimming: 3 bases; J trimming: 2 bases; junction bases outside the gene matches: 4. The CDR3 has 16 residues. The germline V gene encodes CDR1 KGHSH and CDR2 LQKENI. The CDR3, as DNA: TGTGCCAGCTCACCCGGGACAGGGGCTGCCTACAATGAGCAGTTCTTC. Translated, it gives CASSPGTGAAYNEQFF.

This clonotype came up a few times. The chain couples TRBV19 to TRBJ2-1; D gene ambiguous. Deletions cut 6 bases from V and 0 bases from J, with 12 bases between. There are 15 residues in the CDR3. Germline V gene sequence: CDR1 LNHDA, CDR2 SQIVND (reference sequence). The CDR3 spells CASRLGSSSYNEQFF. CDR3 DNA sequence: TGTGCCAGTAGACTGGGCTCCAGCTCCTACAATGAGCAGTTCTTC.

This clonotype was observed a handful of times. The chain joins TRBV19 to TRBJ1-5; D is undetermined. V dropped 1 base and J dropped 3 bases, with 7 bases sitting between them. The CDR3 is 14 amino acids. Germline CDR1 and CDR2: LNHDA and SQIVND (reference sequence). CDR3: CASSIGPVNQPQHF. The CDR3 DNA reads as TGTGCCAGTAGTATAGGTCCCGTCAATCAGCCCCAGCATTTT.

This clonotype turned up a few times. DNA of the CDR3: TGCAGTCCTCGGGAGCAGCTCGACAATGAGCAGTTCTTC. It specifies CSPREQLDNEQFF. V and J are TRBV20-1 and TRBJ2-1, with D possibly TRBD2 on 6 matching bases. This CDR3 has 13 residues. V was shortened by 8 bases and J by 5 bases, with 16 bases between the two germline ends. Germline CDR1 DFQATT, CDR2 SNEGSKA (reference sequence).

J is TRBJ1-5 and V is TRBV28; D is perhaps TRBD1 (6 bases). Germline assignment: CDR1 MDHEN and CDR2 SYDVKM. The CDR3 runs 13 residues. The V end lost 8 bases, the J end lost 4 bases, and 12 bases lay between the germline ends. The CDR3 nucleotides read TGTGCCAGCGGGGGCAGATGGAATCAGCCCCAGCATTTT. Protein product: CASGGRWNQPQHF.

The CDR3 DNA sequence: TGTGCCAGCTCACCCCTCGGGACAGGGGGGAGCTATGAGCAGTTCTTC. It yields the protein CASSPLGTGGSYEQFF. The chain couples TRBV18 to TRBJ2-1; 11 positions agree with TRBD1. The V and J ends lost 3 bases and 8 bases, in that order; junction bases with no gene match: 9. Germline CDR1 is KGHSH and CDR2 is LQKENI. The CDR3 is 16 amino acids. The full variable domain, in which reference TRBV18 and TRBJ2-1 provide the parts outside the CDR3, is NAGVMQNPRHLVRRRGQEARLRCSPMKGHSHVYWYRQLPEEGLKFMVYLQKENIIDESGMPKERFSAEFPKEGPSILRIQQVVRGDSAAYFCASSPLGTGGSYEQFFGPGTRLTVL.

The chain has TRBV12-3 or TRBV12-4 and TRBJ2-1; TRBD2 matches at 13 bases. Germline trimming cut 1 base from V and 6 bases from J; bases unmatched to any gene: 12. The CDR3 totals 19 residues. CDR3 region: CASSLDAGTSGKTFNEQFF. The CDR3 DNA follows: TGTGCCAGCAGTTTAGACGCCGGGACTAGCGGGAAAACATTCAATGAGCAGTTCTTC.

The J gene is TRBJ2-3, the V gene TRBV5-6; 14 nucleotides align to TRBD2. CDR3 length: 17 residues. CDR1 is SGHDT, CDR2 YYEEEE, per germline. The V segment lost 2 bases and the J segment 5 bases; nucleotides outside the gene matches: 7. The CDR3 bases are TGTGCCAGCAGCTTCAGACTAGCGGGAGGGCCTGGAGATACGCAGTATTTT. As protein: CASSFRLAGGPGDTQYF. Supplemented by reference TRBV5-6 and TRBJ2-3, the full variable domain reads DAGVTQSPTHLIKTRGQQVTLRCSPKSGHDTVSWYQQALGQGPQFIFQYYEEEERQRGNFPDRFSGHQFPNYSSELNVNALLLGDSALYLCASSFRLAGGPGDTQYFGPGTRLTVL.